This T cell receptor beta chain comes out of a study of T-cell reconstitution after alpha-beta-depleted transplantation in children. Study conclusions and caveats: Newly produced T cells mostly accounted for T-cell counts and diversity one year post-transplant.

This CDR3 region has 14 residues. Germline V gene sequence: CDR1 SGHNT, CDR2 YENEEA. Trimming took 5 bases from V and 6 from J; bases not matched to a gene: 6. As it was prepared, the TCRbeta library received unique molecular identifiers. MiXCR, applied by TCRdb to the PCR reads, yields one record per CDR3 protein. Here the sample spans about 240,000 distinct CDR3 sequences, about 25% being singletons. Regarding this clonotype: Its target is not known.

The rearrangement uses TRBV11-3 and TRBJ2-1, with 8 bases aligning to TRBD1. This sequence was found in a girl aged 2-10 years with Fanconi anemia, due to receive a stem cell transplant. The sequenced sample was PBMCs, obtained before TCRalphabeta/CD19-depleted stem cell transplant. In nucleotides, the CDR3 is TGTGCCAGCAGCCTCCACGGACAGGGCAATGAGCAGTTCTTC. It yields the protein CASSLHGQGNEQFF.